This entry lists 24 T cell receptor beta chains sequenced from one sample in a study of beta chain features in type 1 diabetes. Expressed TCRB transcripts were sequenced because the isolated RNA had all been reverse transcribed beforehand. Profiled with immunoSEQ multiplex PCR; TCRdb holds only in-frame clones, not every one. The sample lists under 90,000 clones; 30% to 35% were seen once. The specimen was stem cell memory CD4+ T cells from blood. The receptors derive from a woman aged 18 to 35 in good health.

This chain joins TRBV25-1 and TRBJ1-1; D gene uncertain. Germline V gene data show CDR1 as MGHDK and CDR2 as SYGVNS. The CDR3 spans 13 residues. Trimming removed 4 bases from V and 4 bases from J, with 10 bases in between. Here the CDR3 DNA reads TGTGCCAGCAGTGGAGGACGGGGCACTGAAGCTTTCTTT. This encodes CASSGGRGTEAFF.

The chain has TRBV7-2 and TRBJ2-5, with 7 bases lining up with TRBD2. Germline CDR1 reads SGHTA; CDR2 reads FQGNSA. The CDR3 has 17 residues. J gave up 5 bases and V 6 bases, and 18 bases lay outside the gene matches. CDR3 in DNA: TGTGCCAGCAGGCTTGGGGGGTATGGCGTCGGGGGGGAGACCCAGTACTTC. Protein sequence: CASRLGGYGVGGETQYF.

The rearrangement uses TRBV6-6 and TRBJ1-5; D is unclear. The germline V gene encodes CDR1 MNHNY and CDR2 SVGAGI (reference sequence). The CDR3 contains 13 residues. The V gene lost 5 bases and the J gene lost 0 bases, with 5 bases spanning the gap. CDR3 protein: CASSPSSNQPQHF. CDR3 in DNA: TGTGCCAGCAGTCCCTCTAGCAATCAGCCCCAGCATTTT.

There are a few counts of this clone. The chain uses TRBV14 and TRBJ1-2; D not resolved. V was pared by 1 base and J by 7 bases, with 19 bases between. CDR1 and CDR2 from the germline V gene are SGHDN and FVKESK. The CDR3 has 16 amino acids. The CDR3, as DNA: TGTGCCAGCAGCCAAGTTCTCGAGGGCCCTGAGGGTGGCTACACCTTC. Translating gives CASSQVLEGPEGGYTF.

DNA for the CDR3: TGCAGCGCCTGGGGGACAGGGGCCAGGAGAGAGCAGTACTTC. Amino acid sequence: CSAWGTGARREQYF. V is TRBV29-1 and J is TRBJ2-7, with TRBD1 identical over 10 bases. The CDR3 consists of 14 residues. Per germline, CDR1 SQVTM and CDR2 ANQGSEA. V was clipped by 7 bases and J by 7 bases; unmatched bases: 13.

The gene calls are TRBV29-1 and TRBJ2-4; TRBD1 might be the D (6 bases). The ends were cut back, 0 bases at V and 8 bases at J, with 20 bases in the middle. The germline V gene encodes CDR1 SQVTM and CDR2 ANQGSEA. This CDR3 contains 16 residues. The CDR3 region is CSVEDLTEGVRDIQYF. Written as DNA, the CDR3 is TGCAGCGTTGAAGATCTTACCGAGGGGGTTAGGGACATTCAGTACTTC.

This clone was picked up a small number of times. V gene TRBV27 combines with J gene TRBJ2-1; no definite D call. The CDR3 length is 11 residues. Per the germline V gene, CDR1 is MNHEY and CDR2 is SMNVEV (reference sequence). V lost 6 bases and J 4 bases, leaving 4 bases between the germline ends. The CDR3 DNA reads TGTGCCAGCAGACAGTACAATGAGCAGTTCTTC. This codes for CASRQYNEQFF.

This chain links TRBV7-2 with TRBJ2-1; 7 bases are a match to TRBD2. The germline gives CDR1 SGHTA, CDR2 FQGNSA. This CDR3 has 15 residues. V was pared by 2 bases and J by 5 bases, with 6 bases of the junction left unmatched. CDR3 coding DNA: TGTGCCAGCAGCTTAACAGCGGGGACCAACAATGAGCAGTTCTTC. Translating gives CASSLTAGTNNEQFF. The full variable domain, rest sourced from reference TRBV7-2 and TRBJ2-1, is GAGVSQSPSNKVTEKGKDVELRCDPISGHTALYWYRQSLGQGLEFLIYFQGNSAPDKSGLPSDRFSAERTGGSVSTLTIQRTQQEDSAVYLCASSLTAGTNNEQFFGPGTRLTVL.

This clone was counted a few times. The CDR3 DNA is TGTGCCAGTAGTCTACGGACAGGGTGGACTGAAGCTTTCTTT. This sequence encodes CASSLRTGWTEAFF. This chain uses TRBV19 with TRBJ1-1; 8 positions match TRBD1. The CDR3 consists of 14 residues. J gave up 5 bases and V 5 bases, and 7 bases lay outside the gene matches. Germline values: CDR1 LNHDA, CDR2 SQIVND (reference sequence).

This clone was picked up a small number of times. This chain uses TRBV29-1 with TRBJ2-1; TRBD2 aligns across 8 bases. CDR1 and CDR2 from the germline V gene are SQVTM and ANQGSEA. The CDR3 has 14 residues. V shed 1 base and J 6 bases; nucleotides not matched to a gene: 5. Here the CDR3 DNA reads TGCAGCGTTGAAGCTCCGGCGGGGGGCAATGAGCAGTTCTTC. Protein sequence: CSVEAPAGGNEQFF.

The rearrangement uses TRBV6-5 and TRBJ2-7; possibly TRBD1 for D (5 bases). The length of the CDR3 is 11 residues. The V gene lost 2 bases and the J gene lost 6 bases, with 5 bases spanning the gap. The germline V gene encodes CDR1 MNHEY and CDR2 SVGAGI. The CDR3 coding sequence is TGTGCCAGCAGTTACACAGGCGAGCAGTACTTC. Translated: CASSYTGEQYF.

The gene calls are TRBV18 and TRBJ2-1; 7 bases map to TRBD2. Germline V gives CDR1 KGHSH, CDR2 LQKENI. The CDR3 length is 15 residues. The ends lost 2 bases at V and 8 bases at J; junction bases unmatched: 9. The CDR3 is CASSPFASGKDEQFF. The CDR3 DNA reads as TGTGCCAGCTCACCATTTGCGAGCGGGAAAGATGAGCAGTTCTTC.

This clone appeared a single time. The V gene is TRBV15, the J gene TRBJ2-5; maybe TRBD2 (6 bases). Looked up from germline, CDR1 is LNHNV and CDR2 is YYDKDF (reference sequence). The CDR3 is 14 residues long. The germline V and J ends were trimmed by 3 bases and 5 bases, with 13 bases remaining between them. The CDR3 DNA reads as TGTGCCACCAGCAGGGTAGGAGGGAAGGAGACCCAGTACTTC. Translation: CATSRVGGKETQYF.

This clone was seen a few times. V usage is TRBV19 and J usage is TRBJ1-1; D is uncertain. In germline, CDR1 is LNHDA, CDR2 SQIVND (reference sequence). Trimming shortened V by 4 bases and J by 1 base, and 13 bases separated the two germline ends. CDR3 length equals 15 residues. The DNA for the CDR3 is TGTGCCAGTAGTACGCCCGAGTCCGGGAACACTGAAGCTTTCTTT. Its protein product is CASSTPESGNTEAFF.

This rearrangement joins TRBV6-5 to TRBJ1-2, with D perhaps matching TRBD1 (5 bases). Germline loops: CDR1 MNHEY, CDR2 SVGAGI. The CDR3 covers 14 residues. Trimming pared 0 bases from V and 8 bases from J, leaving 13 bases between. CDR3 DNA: TGTGCCAGCAGTTACTCGAGGCAGGGTAGGGGCTACACCTTC. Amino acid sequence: CASSYSRQGRGYTF.

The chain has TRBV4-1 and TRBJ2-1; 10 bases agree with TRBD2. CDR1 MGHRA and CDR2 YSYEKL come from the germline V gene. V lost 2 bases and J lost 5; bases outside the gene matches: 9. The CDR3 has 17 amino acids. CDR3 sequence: CASSQRFRTSGNNEQFF. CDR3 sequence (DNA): TGCGCCAGCAGCCAAAGATTCAGGACTAGCGGAAACAATGAGCAGTTCTTC.

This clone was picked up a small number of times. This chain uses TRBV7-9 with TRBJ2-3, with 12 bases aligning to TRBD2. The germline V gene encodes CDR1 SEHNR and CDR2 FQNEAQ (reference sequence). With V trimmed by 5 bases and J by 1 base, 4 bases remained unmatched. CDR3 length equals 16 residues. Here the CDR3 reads CASSGRTSGGTDTQYF. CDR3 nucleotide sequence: TGTGCCAGCAGCGGGCGGACTAGCGGGGGCACAGATACGCAGTATTTT.

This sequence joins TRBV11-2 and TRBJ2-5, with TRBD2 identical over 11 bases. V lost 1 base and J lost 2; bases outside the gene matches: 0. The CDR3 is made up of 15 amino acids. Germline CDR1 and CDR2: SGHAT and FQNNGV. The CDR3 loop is CASSLGLAGQETQYF. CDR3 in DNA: TGTGCCAGCAGCTTAGGACTAGCGGGACAAGAGACCCAGTACTTC.

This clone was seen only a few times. The CDR3 DNA reads as TGTGCCAGCTCACCCCCGGGTAGCGGTCCTCAAGAGACCCAGTACTTC. It translates to CASSPPGSGPQETQYF. The V gene is TRBV18, the J gene TRBJ2-5, with D possibly being TRBD2 (6 bases). V was trimmed by 3 bases and J by 2 bases, leaving 16 bases between them. CDR3 length: 16 amino acids. CDR1 KGHSH and CDR2 LQKENI come from the germline V gene.

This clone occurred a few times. CDR3 sequence: CASSQEGQGPPEAFF. CDR3 nucleotides: TGTGCCAGCAGCCAAGAGGGACAGGGACCGCCTGAAGCTTTCTTT. The J gene is TRBJ1-1, the V gene TRBV4-2, with 9 bases lining up with TRBD1. This CDR3 has 15 residues. Germline trimming cut 0 bases from V and 6 bases from J; bases unmatched to any gene: 5. Germline CDR1 is LGHNA and CDR2 is YNFKEQ.

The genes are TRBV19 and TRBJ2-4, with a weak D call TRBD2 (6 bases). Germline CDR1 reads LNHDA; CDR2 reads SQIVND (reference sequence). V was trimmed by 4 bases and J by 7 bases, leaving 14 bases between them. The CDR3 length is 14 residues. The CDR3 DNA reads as TGTGCCAGTAGTAGGGGGGTTAGAGGGAACATTCAGTACTTC. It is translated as CASSRGVRGNIQYF.

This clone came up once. The CDR3: CASSEFAGNEQYF. The DNA for the CDR3 is TGTGCCAGCAGTGAATTTGCAGGGAACGAGCAGTACTTC. The chain combines TRBV6-1 with TRBJ2-7; TRBD1 is a possible D gene (5 bases). This CDR3 has 13 residues. Germline V lookup: CDR1 MNHNS, CDR2 SASEGT. Trimming stripped 2 bases from V and 5 bases from J, with 10 bases between.

In DNA, the CDR3 is TGTGCCAGTAGTATACAGGACAAGCAAGAGACCCAGTACTTC. Translating gives CASSIQDKQETQYF. The chain has TRBV19 and TRBJ2-5; D might be TRBD1 (5 bases). With 2 bases removed from V and 2 bases from J, the gap between germline ends came to 9 bases. Germline CDR1 and CDR2: LNHDA and SQIVND (reference sequence). This CDR3 region has 14 residues.

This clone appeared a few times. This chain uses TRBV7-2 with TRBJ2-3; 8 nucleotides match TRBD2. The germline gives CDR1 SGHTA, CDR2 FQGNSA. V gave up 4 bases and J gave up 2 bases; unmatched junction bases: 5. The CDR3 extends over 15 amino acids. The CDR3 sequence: CASSSTGGHTDTQYF. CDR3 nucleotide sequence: TGTGCCAGCAGCTCAACGGGGGGGCACACAGATACGCAGTATTTT.